This T cell receptor beta chain was found in a study of Graves' ophthalmopathy and Graves' hyperthyroidism. Study conclusions and caveats: In blood, most expanded thyroid clonotypes above 0.001 frequency were also detected.

The TCR beta CDR3 regions underwent amplification from RNA transcripts. HTBI primers were employed in first-round RT-PCR, then a second-round multiplex PCR followed. TCRdb re-called the multiplex PCR reads through MiXCR, storing one row per CDR3 protein. Of roughly 410,000 distinct CDR3 sequences listed, roughly 15% are singletons. Hyperthyroidism is called stable when no ophthalmopathy develops within 18 months of follow-up. Hyperthyroidism patients were newly diagnosed, ill under 2 months, and aged 18 to 65 years. Ten or more counts support this clonotype. Its target is unknown. Trimming shortened V by 4 bases and J by 1 base, and 11 bases separated the two germline ends. The CDR3 length is 14 residues. Per germline, CDR1 SGHRS and CDR2 YFSETQ.

The V gene is TRBV5-1, the J gene TRBJ1-1; D remains unclear. This receptor was identified in a young woman with stable Graves' hyperthyroidism. Source material: peripheral blood. The CDR3 DNA is TGCGCCAGCAGCGGAACTTCCAGGAACACTGAAGCTTTCTTT. Translation gives CASSGTSRNTEAFF.